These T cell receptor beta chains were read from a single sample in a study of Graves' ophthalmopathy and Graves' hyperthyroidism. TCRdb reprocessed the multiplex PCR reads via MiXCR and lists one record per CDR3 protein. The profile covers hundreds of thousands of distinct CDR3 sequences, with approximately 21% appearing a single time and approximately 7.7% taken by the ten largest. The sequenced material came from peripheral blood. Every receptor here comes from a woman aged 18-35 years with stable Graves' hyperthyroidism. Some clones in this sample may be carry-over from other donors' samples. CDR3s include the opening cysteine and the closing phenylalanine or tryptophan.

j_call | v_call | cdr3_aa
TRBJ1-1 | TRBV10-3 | CAISDGQGGNTEAFF
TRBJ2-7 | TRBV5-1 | CASSSAGLYEQYF
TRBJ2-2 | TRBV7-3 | CASSLMTNTGELFF
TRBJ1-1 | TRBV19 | CASSIRGRTEAFF
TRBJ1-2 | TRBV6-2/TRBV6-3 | CASSYSTGLQLTSFYGYTF
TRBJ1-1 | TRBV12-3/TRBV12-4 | CASSGPGTGSGTEAFF
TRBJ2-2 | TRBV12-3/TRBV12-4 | CASSSTGTGNTGELFF
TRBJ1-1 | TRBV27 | CASSDRFGTEAFF
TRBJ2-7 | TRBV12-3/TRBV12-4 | CASTPGKRGIYEQYF
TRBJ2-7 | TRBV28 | CASSLSTSFYEQYF
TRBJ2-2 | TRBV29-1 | CSVVEQGASGELFF
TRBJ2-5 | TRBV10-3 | CASSSRLGETQYF
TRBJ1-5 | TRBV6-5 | CVSSYRDRVGSNQPQHF
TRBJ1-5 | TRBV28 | CASSLWPKNQPQHF
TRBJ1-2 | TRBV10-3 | CASRSGGDYGYTF
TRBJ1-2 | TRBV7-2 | CASSLGGPGDYGYTF
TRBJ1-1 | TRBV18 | CASSPGTGAEAFF
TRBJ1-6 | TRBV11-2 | CASSLDRTYNSPLHF
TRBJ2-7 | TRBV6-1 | CASRRSTEQYF
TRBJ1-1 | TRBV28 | CASSSPGVIWKAFF
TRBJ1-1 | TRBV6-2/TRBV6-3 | CASSTPGGEAFF
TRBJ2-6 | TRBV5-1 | CASSATASGANVLTF
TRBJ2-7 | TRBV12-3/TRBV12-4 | CASSSADSPGGYEQYF
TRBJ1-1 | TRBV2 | CASSERPQGSTEAFF
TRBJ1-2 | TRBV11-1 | CASSLSWGPRNLNYGYTF
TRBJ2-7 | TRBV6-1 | CASSHQTGRLSYEQYF
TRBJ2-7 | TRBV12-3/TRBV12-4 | CASSLRTGGDFYEQYF
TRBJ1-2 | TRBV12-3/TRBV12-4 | CASSLTGWHGYTF
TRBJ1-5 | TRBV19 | CASSTPGHRSSYSNQPQHF